The 30 T cell receptor beta chains presented below share a single source sample, sequenced in a study of T cell responses to AZD1222 COVID-19 vaccine. Clones were read by immunoSEQ multiplex PCR, and TCRdb kept only the in-frame ones, dropping some. This sample has about 120,000 clones, with 92% found just once. The starting material was peripheral blood, obtained on day 0 of AZD1222 vaccination. These receptors all come from an adult in good health.

CDR3 in DNA: TGCGCCAGCAGTACAGGATACGAGCAGTACTTC. It specifies CASSTGYEQYF. The chain couples TRBV10-1 to TRBJ2-7; TRBD1 might be the D (5 bases). This CDR3 spans 11 amino acids. The germline CDR1 and CDR2 sequences are WNHNN and SYGVQD (reference sequence). Deletions cut 5 bases from V and 4 bases from J, with 6 bases between.

Only one count was recorded for this clone. The chain links TRBV7-2 to TRBJ1-5; 9 nucleotides agree with TRBD1. Trimming removed 5 bases from V and 0 bases from J; junction bases left unmatched: 11. The germline V gene encodes CDR1 SGHTA and CDR2 FQGNSA. This CDR3 region has 18 residues. CDR3 DNA: TGTGCCAGCAGCCCCCCCCGGTGGACAGGGGATAGCAATCAGCCCCAGCATTTT. Translation: CASSPPRWTGDSNQPQHF.

The chain uses TRBV7-2 and TRBJ1-2; 9 bases match TRBD1. With V trimmed by 6 bases and J by 4 bases, 12 bases remained unmatched. Germline CDR1 reads SGHTA; CDR2 reads FQGNSA. This CDR3 spans 16 amino acids. CDR3 residues: CASSYRTGALFYGYTF. The CDR3, as DNA: TGTGCCAGCAGTTACAGGACAGGGGCTCTCTTCTATGGCTACACCTTC.

In this sample, this clone turned up a few times. The gene calls are TRBV12-5 and TRBJ1-1; D is perhaps TRBD1 (5 bases). Germline loops: CDR1 LGHNT, CDR2 FRNRAP. This CDR3 is 13 amino acids long. Trimming removed 5 bases from V and 2 bases from J, with 9 bases in between. The CDR3 DNA follows: TGTGCTAGTGGTGCGGGACCCAACACTGAAGCTTTCTTT. It specifies CASGAGPNTEAFF.

This clone came up once. The chain carries TRBV19 and TRBJ1-2, with 11 positions matching TRBD1. CDR1 and CDR2 from the germline V gene are LNHDA and SQIVND (reference sequence). J lost 4 bases, V lost 6 bases, and 7 bases had no gene match. This CDR3 is built from 15 residues. The CDR3: CASSLWTGGPYGYTF. CDR3 coding DNA: TGTGCCAGTAGCCTATGGACAGGGGGCCCCTATGGCTACACCTTC.

The CDR3 here is CASSSGAGPEQYV. Written as DNA, the CDR3 is TGTGCCAGCAGCTCCGGGGCAGGGCCCGAGCAGTACGTC. The V and J genes are TRBV21-1 and TRBJ2-7. TRBV21-1 is an annotated pseudogene. The CDR3 has 13 amino acids.

This clone was observed a single time. The gene calls are TRBV7-9 and TRBJ1-6, with a tentative D call TRBD1 (5 bases). V lost 5 bases and J lost 4, with 12 bases in between. This CDR3 comprises 15 residues. The V gene's germline CDR1 is SEHNR and CDR2 FQNEAQ (reference sequence). Here the CDR3 DNA reads TGTGCCAGCAGCAACCAGGGATTATATAATTCACCCCTCCACTTT. This encodes CASSNQGLYNSPLHF.

The rearrangement links TRBV18 to TRBJ1-3; D unresolved. CDR1 and CDR2 (germline): KGHSH, LQKENI. Trimming shortened V by 5 bases and J by 0 bases, and 14 bases separated the two germline ends. The CDR3 sequence is 16 residues long. CDR3 sequence reads: CASSYSMTDSGNTIYF. In DNA form, the CDR3 reads TGTGCCAGCTCATACTCCATGACGGACTCTGGAAACACCATATATTTT. The full variable domain, rest sourced from reference TRBV18 and TRBJ1-3, is NAGVMQNPRHLVRRRGQEARLRCSPMKGHSHVYWYRQLPEEGLKFMVYLQKENIIDESGMPKERFSAEFPKEGPSILRIQQVVRGDSAAYFCASSYSMTDSGNTIYFGEGSWLTVV.

The rearrangement links TRBV2 to TRBJ1-1; D gene unclear. The germline V and J ends were trimmed by 4 bases and 4 bases, with 4 bases remaining between them. Germline assignment: CDR1 SNHLY and CDR2 FYNNEI. The CDR3 runs to 11 residues. DNA of the CDR3: TGTGCCAGCAGTGGGTCCACTGAAGCTTTCTTT. Its translation: CASSGSTEAFF.

This chain connects TRBV4-3 to TRBJ2-1, with D perhaps matching TRBD1 (7 bases). V shed 1 base and J shed 2 bases, with 9 bases lying between them. Germline loops: CDR1 LGHNA, CDR2 YSLEER. CDR3 length equals 15 residues. The CDR3 DNA is TGCGCCAGCAGCCAAGGCGGGACAGCCTACAATGAGCAGTTCTTC. This encodes CASSQGGTAYNEQFF.

J is TRBJ2-5 and V is TRBV7-2, with D perhaps assigned TRBD1 or TRBD2 (7 bases each). This CDR3 contains 15 residues. The V end lost 0 bases, the J end lost 4 bases, and 12 bases lay between the germline ends. CDR1 SGHTA and CDR2 FQGNSA come from the germline V gene. CDR3 amino acids: CASSLAGGGGETQYF. CDR3 DNA: TGTGCCAGCAGCTTAGCGGGAGGGGGCGGAGAGACCCAGTACTTC.

This chain links TRBV6-5 with TRBJ1-2; perhaps TRBD1 as D (6 bases). V lost 4 bases to trimming and J lost 4 bases, with 19 bases between them. Germline CDR1 MNHEY, CDR2 SVGAGI. CDR3 length: 16 residues. Here the CDR3 DNA reads TGTGCCAGCAGTTCCCATTCCGGGGGCGGAGGCTATGGCTACACCTTC. Protein sequence: CASSSHSGGGGYGYTF.

V gene TRBV6-5 combines with J gene TRBJ1-2; unclear D gene. The germline V and J ends were trimmed by 6 bases and 4 bases, with 15 bases remaining between them. The CDR3 length is 14 residues. The germline V gene has CDR1 MNHEY and CDR2 SVGAGI. Here the CDR3 DNA reads TGTGCCAGCAGCCCGACTGAGGAGGTCTATGGCTACACCTTC. Encoded protein: CASSPTEEVYGYTF.

Regarding this clone: This specimen includes other DNA sequences encoding the same CDR3. This rearrangement joins TRBV7-3 to TRBJ1-3; D gene ambiguous. The ends were cut back, 4 bases at V and 4 bases at J, with 8 bases in the middle. Germline V gene sequence: CDR1 SGHTA, CDR2 FQGTGA. The CDR3 runs 13 residues. CDR3 coding DNA: TGTGCCAGCAGCTCAGGACCCGGAAACACCATATATTTT. This codes for CASSSGPGNTIYF.

The chain couples TRBV12-3 or TRBV12-4 to TRBJ1-2, with no clear D. V was cut by 3 bases and J by 0 bases, with 5 bases left in between. This CDR3 region has 13 residues. The CDR3 DNA reads TGTGCCAGCAGTTTTTCCCCTAACTATGGCTACACCTTC. This gives the protein CASSFSPNYGYTF.

This chain links TRBV29-1 with TRBJ2-3; D gene unclear. Trimming stripped 4 bases from V and 0 bases from J, with 11 bases between. The CDR3 extends over 14 amino acids. Germline CDR1 is SQVTM and CDR2 is ANQGSEA. CDR3 loop: CSVGKWVSTDTQYF. The CDR3 nucleotides are TGCAGCGTTGGGAAGTGGGTGAGCACAGATACGCAGTATTTT.

V and J are TRBV3-1 (or the pseudogene TRBV3-2) and TRBJ1-1; D gene unclear. This CDR3 region has 14 residues. Germline V gene lookup returns CDR1 LGHDT and CDR2 YNNKEL (reference sequence). Trimming cost V 2 bases and J 2 bases, with 9 bases left between them. CDR3 amino acids: CASSQLASNTEAFF. CDR3 nucleotides: TGTGCCAGCAGCCAACTCGCGTCCAACACTGAAGCTTTCTTT.

This chain links TRBV5-5 with TRBJ1-1, with D unclear. Germline CDR1 is SGHKS and CDR2 is YYEKEE (reference sequence). Deletions cut 8 bases from V and 2 bases from J, with 16 bases between. This CDR3 comprises 14 residues. CDR3 bases: TGTGCCAGGACCGTGGAGGGCCAAAACACTGAAGCTTTCTTT. Amino acid sequence: CARTVEGQNTEAFF.

This clone was recorded only once. The genes are TRBV5-4 and TRBJ1-4; D not resolved. V was trimmed by 0 bases and J by 8 bases, leaving 8 bases between them. CDR3 length: 13 residues. Germline CDR1 reads SGHNT; CDR2 reads YYREEE (reference sequence). The CDR3 sequence is CASSLVGREKLFF. In nucleotides, the CDR3 is TGTGCCAGCAGCTTGGTAGGGAGGGAAAAACTGTTTTTT.

V gene TRBV4-1 combines with J gene TRBJ1-2; 8 bases map to TRBD1. Germline assignment: CDR1 MGHRA and CDR2 YSYEKL. Trimming at V came to 2 bases and at J to 4 bases, leaving 0 bases not matched to a gene. The length of the CDR3 is 13 residues. The CDR3 DNA follows: TGCGCCAGCAGCCAACAGGGGGCCTATGGCTACACCTTC. This codes for CASSQQGAYGYTF.

V usage is TRBV3-1 (or the pseudogene TRBV3-2) and J usage is TRBJ2-1; 10 bases are shared with TRBD2. V lost 3 bases, J lost 15 bases, and 2 bases stayed unmatched. The CDR3 has 11 amino acids. Germline assignment: CDR1 LGHDT and CDR2 YNNKEL (reference sequence). CDR3 coding DNA: TGTGCCAGCAGCCAGGGACTAGCGCTGTTCTTC. Protein product: CASSQGLALFF.

Only one count was recorded for this clone. The chain employs TRBV11-3 and TRBJ1-2; no definite D call. Looked up from germline, CDR1 is SGHNT and CDR2 is YENEEA. The V end was cut by 4 bases, the J end by 3 bases, with 18 bases between. This CDR3 spans 16 amino acids. CDR3 coding DNA: TGTGCCAGCAGCTCCAAAGGGTCCTTGGGCGACTATGGCTACACCTTC. It yields the protein CASSSKGSLGDYGYTF. The full variable domain, with the rest looked up from reference TRBV11-3 and TRBJ1-2, is EAGVVQSPRYKIIEKKQPVAFWCNPISGHNTLYWYLQNLGQGPELLIRYENEEAVDDSQLPKDRFSAERLKGVDSTLKIQPAELGDSAVYLCASSSKGSLGDYGYTFGSGTRLTVV.

The chain's CDR3 is CASSRALRTDTQYF. In DNA, the CDR3 is TGTGCCAGCTCGAGAGCTTTGCGCACAGATACGCAGTATTTT. The V and J genes are TRBV2 and TRBJ2-3; no reliable D call. This CDR3 has 14 amino acids. The ends were cut back, 8 bases at V and 1 base at J, with 13 bases in the middle. Per germline, CDR1 SNHLY and CDR2 FYNNEI.

V gene TRBV30 combines with J gene TRBJ1-3, with TRBD1 as a possible D gene (6 bases). V lost 2 bases, J lost 4 bases, and 15 bases lay in between. The CDR3 has 15 residues. Per the germline V gene, CDR1 is GTSNPN and CDR2 is SVGIG (reference sequence). CDR3 amino acids: CAWSRGGAGGNTIYF. The CDR3 DNA follows: TGTGCCTGGAGTCGGGGGGGCGCGGGAGGAAACACCATATATTTT. The full variable domain, completed using reference TRBV30 and TRBJ1-3, is SQTIHQWPATLVQPVGSPLSLECTVEGTSNPNLYWYRQAAGRGLQLLFYSVGIGQISSEVPQNLSASRPQDRQFILSSKKLLLSDSGFYLCAWSRGGAGGNTIYFGEGSWLTVV.

The chain links TRBV29-1 to TRBJ2-5; 8 bases map to TRBD1. This CDR3 spans 15 amino acids. Germline V gene data show CDR1 as SQVTM and CDR2 as ANQGSEA. Germline trimming cut 6 bases from V and 2 bases from J; bases unmatched to any gene: 11. The CDR3 DNA is TGCAGCGTCGTGTTCGCCTACAGGGGGCAAGAGACCCAGTACTTC. This encodes CSVVFAYRGQETQYF.

This clone showed up just once. The rearrangement joins TRBV10-2 to TRBJ1-4; 7 nucleotides match TRBD1. The germline V gene encodes CDR1 WSHSY and CDR2 SAAADI. J lost 1 base, V lost 7 bases, and 12 bases had no gene match. The CDR3 extends over 17 amino acids. The DNA of the CDR3 is TGCGCCAGCAAGGAGGTACAGGGGAGGCTAACTAATGAAAAACTGTTTTTT. Its translation is CASKEVQGRLTNEKLFF.

This chain connects TRBV29-1 to TRBJ1-2; TRBD1 agrees at 8 bases. Germline V gene sequence: CDR1 SQVTM, CDR2 ANQGSEA. The CDR3 consists of 13 residues. V shed 3 bases, J shed 7 bases, and the junction held 7 bases outside the gene matches. Here the CDR3 reads CSVDSGGEGGYTF. The DNA for the CDR3 is TGCAGCGTTGATTCAGGGGGCGAAGGTGGCTACACCTTC.

The chain links TRBV30 to TRBJ1-2; perhaps TRBD1 as D (5 bases). Germline-derived CDR1 and CDR2 are GTSNPN and SVGIG (reference sequence). V was pared by 3 bases and J by 6 bases, with 11 bases between. The CDR3 is 12 residues long. In DNA, the CDR3 is TGTGCCTGGAGCGGTGGGGGGGATGGCTACACCTTC. Translating it yields CAWSGGGDGYTF.

V usage is TRBV18 and J usage is TRBJ2-3; TRBD1 is a possible D gene (5 bases). Germline V gives CDR1 KGHSH, CDR2 LQKENI. This CDR3 region has 18 residues. V shed 1 base and J shed 0 bases, with 17 bases lying between them. For the CDR3, the DNA is TGTGCCAGCTCACCACTGAATATGGCAGGGATTAGCACAGATACGCAGTATTTT. Amino acid sequence: CASSPLNMAGISTDTQYF.

The V and J genes are TRBV7-2 and TRBJ2-1; D unresolved. The germline V and J ends were trimmed by 5 bases and 12 bases, with 14 bases remaining between them. From germline, CDR1 is SGHTA and CDR2 FQGNSA. The CDR3 consists of 12 residues. CDR3: CASSPTRLGQFF. CDR3 coding DNA: TGTGCCAGCAGCCCAACGAGACTGGGGCAGTTCTTC.